This is a list of T cell receptor beta chains from one sample in a study of T cells and Merkel cell carcinoma outcomes. Measured with immunoSEQ multiplex PCR; TCRdb has only the in-frame clones, and not every one. Found here are 4,000 to 6,000 clones, 80% to 90% of them singletons; the top ten hold approximately 5.2%. Sequencing input: tumor tissue from Merkel cell carcinoma. The receptor set was obtained from a human donor with Merkel cell carcinoma. The CDR3 runs from the conserved cysteine through the conserved F or W. D genes are given only for firm matches. Clone size appears in some rows only: once, few, many, or a class for an expanded clone.

>.|TRBV6-1|.|TRBJ2-4
CASSGADRHEAKNIQYF
TGTGCCAGTAGTGGGGCAGACAGGCACGAGGCCAAAAACATTCAGTACTTC
>.|TRBV6-1|.|TRBJ1-5
CASRQTNQPQHF
TGTGCCAGCAGGCAAACAAATCAGCCCCAGCATTTT
>TRBD1|TRBV19|.|TRBJ1-2
CASSTGTGGPTDGYTF
TGTGCCAGTAGTACCGGGACAGGGGGCCCTACAGATGGCTACACCTTC
>TRBD1|TRBV5-4|.|TRBJ1-2
CASSPKGLQGAVGYTF
TGTGCCAGCAGCCCTAAGGGATTACAGGGGGCGGTTGGTTACACCTTC
>.|TRBV15|.|TRBJ2-2
CATSRDLGSLTEELFF
TGTGCCACCAGCAGAGATCTGGGGAGCCTCACCGAGGAGCTGTTTTTT
>.|TRBV29-1|.|TRBJ1-1
CSWEGTTEAFF
TGCAGCTGGGAAGGGACCACTGAAGCTTTCTTT
>TRBD2|TRBV7-3|.|TRBJ2-3
CASSFGLAGEGRTDTQYF
TGTGCCAGCAGCTTTGGGTTAGCGGGAGAGGGTAGGACAGATACGCAGTATTTT
>.|TRBV28|.|TRBJ1-1
CASSSGPGLEAFF
TGTGCCAGCAGTTCCGGACCGGGTCTTGAAGCTTTCTTT
>.|TRBV15|.|TRBJ2-1
CATSRRNEQFF
TGTGCCACCAGCCGGCGTAATGAGCAGTTCTTC
>.|TRBV7-9|.|TRBJ1-3
CASSSSGVGGNTIYF
TGTGCCAGCAGCTCCTCAGGGGTCGGAGGAAACACCATATATTTT
>TRBD2|TRBV20-1|.|TRBJ2-4
CSSGTMNIQYF
TGCAGTTCCGGGACTATGAACATTCAGTACTTC
>TRBD1|TRBV7-9|.|TRBJ1-1
CASGWGRGRMDTEAFF
TGTGCCAGCGGCTGGGGCAGGGGGCGCATGGACACTGAAGCTTTCTTT
>.|TRBV19|.|TRBJ1-1
CATPGQSGEAFF
TGTGCCACCCCCGGACAGTCGGGTGAAGCTTTCTTT
>.|TRBV27|.|TRBJ1-1
CASSLRVSTEAFF
TGTGCCAGCAGTTTAAGGGTTTCCACTGAAGCTTTCTTT
>.|TRBV4-1|.|TRBJ2-2
CASSQRENTGELFF
TGCGCCAGCAGCCAGCGGGAGAACACCGGGGAGCTGTTTTTT
>.|TRBV4-2|.|TRBJ2-7
CASSQDPARRTYEQYF
TGTGCCAGCAGCCAAGATCCCGCCAGGAGGACCTACGAGCAGTACTTC
>TRBD1|TRBV5-6|.|TRBJ1-6
CASSFRGVNSPLHF
TGTGCCAGCAGCTTCAGGGGGGTGAATTCACCCCTCCACTTT
>.|TRBV6-6|.|TRBJ1-4
CASSQNKGGEKLFF
TGTGCCAGCAGCCAGAATAAGGGAGGGGAAAAACTGTTTTTT
>.|TRBV27|.|TRBJ2-7
CASSLRYRDANSYEQYF
TGTGCCAGCAGTTTAAGGTATCGGGACGCGAACTCCTACGAGCAGTACTTC
>.|TRBV7-9|.|TRBJ2-7
CASSLAGYEYF
TGTGCCAGCAGCTTAGCAGGGTATGAGTACTTC
>.|TRBV7-9|.|TRBJ1-1
CASSSPGGVFLFSTETFF
TGTGCCAGCAGCTCCCCGGGAGGGGTTTTTCTGTTTAGCACTGAAACTTTCTTT
>.|TRBV15|.|TRBJ1-2
CATSRSGPGGYTF
TGTGCCACCAGCAGATCGGGTCCCGGGGGCTACACCTTC
>TRBD1|TRBV19|.|TRBJ2-3
CASTTGQGTDTQYF
TGTGCCAGTACCACGGGACAGGGGACAGATACGCAGTATTTT
>TRBD2|TRBV7-2|.|TRBJ2-3
CASSLRLAGLADTQYF
TGTGCCAGCAGCTTAAGACTAGCGGGACTGGCAGATACGCAGTATTTT
>.|TRBV4-1|.|TRBJ1-1
CASSQAEGTEAFF
TGCGCCAGCAGCCAAGCGGAGGGAACTGAAGCTTTCTTT
>.|TRBV11-2|.|TRBJ2-7
CASSPGVVGPLEQYF
TGTGCCAGCAGCCCCGGCGTAGTGGGGCCCCTCGAGCAGTACTTC
>.|TRBV5-1|.|TRBJ1-1
CASSRGADTEAFF
TGCGCCAGCAGTAGGGGCGCCGACACTGAAGCTTTCTTT
>.|TRBV10-3|.|TRBJ2-5
CAARRDQETQYF
TGTGCCGCGCGGAGGGACCAAGAGACCCAGTACTTC
>.|TRBV18|.|TRBJ2-1
CASSTGYEQFF
TGTGCCAGCTCCACCGGATATGAGCAGTTCTTC
>.|TRBV2|.|TRBJ1-5
CASSTEGEGGQPQHF
TGTGCCAGCAGTACGGAGGGGGAGGGCGGGCAGCCCCAGCATTTT
>.|TRBV19|.|TRBJ1-1
CASIRQGKNTEAFF
TGTGCCAGTATCAGACAAGGGAAGAACACTGAAGCTTTCTTT
>TRBD1|TRBV28|.|TRBJ1-1
CASSSPTGMNTEAFF
TGTGCCAGCAGCTCCCCGACAGGGATGAACACTGAAGCTTTCTTT
>.|TRBV23-1|.|TRBJ2-6
CASRCRMLGANVLTF
TGCGCCAGCCGATGCCGGATGTTAGGGGCCAACGTCCTGACTTTC
>TRBD1|TRBV5-1|.|TRBJ2-1
CASGDREEYEQFF
TGCGCCAGCGGGGACAGGGAGGAGTATGAGCAGTTCTTC
>TRBD2|TRBV12-5|.|TRBJ2-2
CASSLGSLAGTSHTGELFF
TGTGCTAGTAGTTTGGGGTCGTTAGCGGGTACCTCGCACACCGGGGAGCTGTTTTTT
>.|TRBV9|.|TRBJ1-1
CASSDGRRDTEAFF
TGTGCCAGCAGCGACGGCAGGAGAGACACTGAAGCTTTCTTT
>TRBD2|TRBV13|.|TRBJ2-2
CASSSSSGVAGELFF
TGTGCCAGCAGCTCCTCTAGCGGCGTAGCGGGGGAGCTGTTTTTT
>.|TRBV10-3|.|TRBJ1-3
CAISESGGSSGNTIYF
TGTGCCATCAGTGAGTCTGGTGGCAGCTCTGGAAACACCATATATTTT
>.|TRBV27|.|TRBJ2-3
CASSLNQGLSTDTQYF
TGTGCCAGCAGTTTGAATCAGGGCCTCAGCACAGATACGCAGTATTTT
>.|TRBV14|few|TRBJ2-7
CASSQAQFSYEQYF
TGTGCCAGCAGCCAAGCACAGTTCAGCTACGAGCAGTACTTC
>.|TRBV7-3|once|TRBJ2-5
CASSPRGGETQYF
TGTGCCAGCAGCCCTCGTGGGGGGGAGACCCAGTACTTC
>.|TRBV6-4|once|TRBJ1-4
CASSPLGSQLFF
TGTGCCAGCAGCCCCCTTGGAAGCCAACTGTTTTTT